The 3 T cell receptor beta chains below come from one sample, sequenced in a study of blood T cells in healthy people across ages. A second PCR of 7 to 11 cycles used a sample-barcoded 5' primer and a J-beta primer mix. TCRdb recomputed calls from the 5' RACE reads with MiXCR, one row per CDR3 protein. The sample lists 700,000 to 900,000 distinct CDR3 sequences; about 26% were seen once. These data were also filed under a second study, of T cells of mothers and their children.

The material sequenced was blood. The receptors shown here come from a boy between 10 and 17 years old in good health.

The V gene is TRBV7-9, the J gene TRBJ1-4; maybe TRBD1 (6 bases). Germline CDR1 and CDR2: SEHNR and FQNEAQ (reference sequence). The germline V and J ends were trimmed by 1 base and 13 bases, with 13 bases remaining between them. This CDR3 is 13 amino acids long. The CDR3: CASSLDEGTRLFF. The CDR3 DNA sequence: TGTGCCAGCAGCTTAGATGAGGGGACAAGACTGTTTTTT.

The rearrangement links TRBV12-3 or TRBV12-4 to TRBJ1-2; a possible D gene is TRBD1 (6 bases). V lost 5 bases, J lost 7 bases, and 11 bases lay in between. The CDR3 covers 12 residues. This chain's CDR3 is CASSPDSCGYTF. As DNA, the CDR3 is TGTGCCAGCAGTCCGGACAGCTGTGGCTACACCTTC.

V gene TRBV20-1 combines with J gene TRBJ2-5, with TRBD2 as a possible D gene (6 bases). The J call is uncertain, as TRBJ2-7 better fits the DNA end. Germline assignment: CDR1 DFQATT and CDR2 SNEGSKA (reference sequence). The CDR3 consists of 15 residues. CDR3 protein: CSARDFRGRGYEQYF. The CDR3 DNA reads TGCAGTGCTAGAGATTTCCGCGGCCGGGGGTACGAGCAGTACTTC.